These T cell receptor beta chains were read from a single sample in a study of CD4+ T cells in melanoma. Assay used: immunoSEQ multiplex PCR; TCRdb lists only in-frame clones, some missing. The sample records 13,000 to 15,000 clones, approximately 62% being singletons. The sequenced material came from cells from a culture (not recorded whether cultured in vitro). These receptors were taken from a human donor with melanoma. Each CDR3 is given with its conserved first and last residue. The order of the fields is clone size, D gene, V gene, J gene, CDR3 protein, CDR3 DNA. The D gene is left open where the match is weak. Size is stated for part of the rows, as once, few or many counts, or as a class when the clone is expanded.

clone size: few; D gene: .; V gene: TRBV7-8; J gene: TRBJ2-1; CDR3 protein: CASSRVGARGSYNEQFF; CDR3 DNA: TGTGCCAGCAGCCGGGTGGGGGCTCGGGGCTCCTACAATGAGCAGTTCTTC
clone size: .; D gene: .; V gene: TRBV6-1; J gene: TRBJ1-2; CDR3 protein: CASSGRNLHYGYTF; CDR3 DNA: TGTGCCAGCAGTGGACGGAACCTACACTATGGCTACACCTTC
clone size: .; D gene: .; V gene: TRBV27; J gene: TRBJ1-2; CDR3 protein: CASSLLNRSPFGGYTF; CDR3 DNA: TGTGCCAGCAGCCTACTCAACAGGTCACCCTTCGGTGGCTACACCTTC
clone size: .; D gene: TRBD1; V gene: TRBV6-5; J gene: TRBJ1-4; CDR3 protein: CASSSTGGREKLFF; CDR3 DNA: TGTGCCAGCAGTTCGACAGGGGGCAGGGAAAAACTGTTTTTT
clone size: large; D gene: .; V gene: TRBV6-6; J gene: TRBJ1-5; CDR3 protein: CASSPREGGNQPQHF; CDR3 DNA: TGTGCCAGCAGCCCTCGGGAGGGCGGTAATCAGCCCCAGCATTTT
clone size: .; D gene: .; V gene: TRBV4-1; J gene: TRBJ1-4; CDR3 protein: CASSQGAGSNEKLFF; CDR3 DNA: TGCGCCAGCAGCCAAGGGGCAGGTTCTAATGAAAAACTGTTTTTT
clone size: .; D gene: .; V gene: TRBV5-4; J gene: TRBJ2-3; CDR3 protein: CASSQGPTDTQYF; CDR3 DNA: TGTGCCAGCAGCCAAGGACCCACAGATACGCAGTATTTT
clone size: once; D gene: .; V gene: TRBV6-5; J gene: TRBJ2-1; CDR3 protein: CASGRGIRSGEQFF; CDR3 DNA: TGTGCCAGCGGACGGGGGATTCGCTCCGGTGAGCAGTTCTTC
clone size: .; D gene: .; V gene: TRBV9; J gene: TRBJ1-5; CDR3 protein: CASSVGQMNQPQHF; CDR3 DNA: TGTGCCAGCAGCGTAGGACAGATGAATCAGCCCCAGCATTTT
clone size: .; D gene: TRBD1; V gene: TRBV15; J gene: TRBJ1-1; CDR3 protein: CATSTPGQPNTEAFF; CDR3 DNA: TGTGCCACCAGCACCCCGGGACAGCCGAACACTGAAGCTTTCTTT
clone size: .; D gene: .; V gene: TRBV28; J gene: TRBJ2-2; CDR3 protein: CASSSYPPRRSNTGELFF; CDR3 DNA: TGTGCCAGCAGTTCCTACCCGCCGAGGAGGTCCAACACCGGGGAGCTGTTTTTT
clone size: .; D gene: TRBD1; V gene: TRBV6-1; J gene: TRBJ1-2; CDR3 protein: CASTPGQGGGYTF; CDR3 DNA: TGTGCCAGCACCCCGGGACAGGGGGGCGGCTACACCTTC
clone size: .; D gene: .; V gene: TRBV4-1; J gene: TRBJ1-2; CDR3 protein: CASSPPGGWRNGYTF; CDR3 DNA: TGCGCCAGCAGCCCCCCGGGGGGGTGGAGGAATGGCTACACCTTC
clone size: few; D gene: .; V gene: TRBV19; J gene: TRBJ2-7; CDR3 protein: CASSIGLLAYEQYF; CDR3 DNA: TGTGCCAGTAGTATCGGACTCCTAGCCTACGAGCAGTACTTC
clone size: .; D gene: .; V gene: TRBV5-1; J gene: TRBJ1-4; CDR3 protein: CASSLGGYEKLFF; CDR3 DNA: TGCGCCAGCAGCTTGGGAGGCTATGAAAAACTGTTTTTT
clone size: few; D gene: TRBD1; V gene: TRBV29-1; J gene: TRBJ2-2; CDR3 protein: CSVSGGTGELFF; CDR3 DNA: TGCAGCGTCTCAGGGGGTACCGGGGAGCTGTTTTTT
clone size: .; D gene: .; V gene: TRBV5-1; J gene: TRBJ1-4; CDR3 protein: CASSPGDLAGYEKLFF; CDR3 DNA: TGCGCCAGCAGCCCAGGGGACTTGGCAGGGTATGAAAAACTGTTTTTT
clone size: .; D gene: .; V gene: TRBV10-1; J gene: TRBJ1-1; CDR3 protein: CASSEKPTSWTEAFF; CDR3 DNA: TGCGCCAGCAGTGAGAAACCGACTTCTTGGACTGAAGCTTTCTTT
clone size: .; D gene: TRBD2; V gene: TRBV19; J gene: TRBJ2-5; CDR3 protein: CASSLTAGTSGPRGTQYF; CDR3 DNA: TGTGCCAGTAGTCTCACCGCCGGGACTAGCGGCCCGCGAGGGACCCAGTACTTC
clone size: .; D gene: .; V gene: TRBV5-1; J gene: TRBJ2-1; CDR3 protein: CASSLIPGQGNEQFF; CDR3 DNA: TGCGCCAGCAGCTTAATCCCGGGCCAAGGGAATGAGCAGTTCTTC
clone size: .; D gene: .; V gene: TRBV7-7; J gene: TRBJ1-1; CDR3 protein: CASSSQVNTEAFF; CDR3 DNA: TGTGCCAGCAGCTCCCAGGTGAACACTGAAGCTTTCTTT
clone size: .; D gene: TRBD2; V gene: TRBV5-1; J gene: TRBJ2-3; CDR3 protein: CASSDPGTSGGAETQYF; CDR3 DNA: TGCGCCAGCAGTGACCCCGGGACTAGCGGGGGGGCCGAAACGCAGTATTTT
clone size: .; D gene: .; V gene: TRBV5-4; J gene: TRBJ1-1; CDR3 protein: CASSLTGRKNTEAFF; CDR3 DNA: TGTGCCAGCAGCTTGACCGGGAGAAAGAACACTGAAGCTTTCTTT
clone size: few; D gene: .; V gene: TRBV19; J gene: TRBJ1-2; CDR3 protein: CASSIHTYGYTF; CDR3 DNA: TGTGCCAGTAGTATACACACCTATGGCTACACCTTC
clone size: once; D gene: TRBD1; V gene: TRBV14; J gene: TRBJ2-5; CDR3 protein: CASSHRQGRETQYF; CDR3 DNA: TGTGCCAGCAGCCACAGACAGGGAAGAGAGACCCAGTACTTC
clone size: .; D gene: TRBD1; V gene: TRBV5-1; J gene: TRBJ1-2; CDR3 protein: CASSSPGQGGGSYGYTF; CDR3 DNA: TGCGCCAGCAGCTCGCCCGGACAGGGCGGAGGATCCTATGGCTACACCTTC
clone size: .; D gene: .; V gene: TRBV10-3; J gene: TRBJ1-5; CDR3 protein: CASSPREGGNQPQHF; CDR3 DNA: TGTGCCAGCAGCCCTCGGGAGGGCGGTAATCAGCCCCAGCATTTT
clone size: .; D gene: TRBD1; V gene: TRBV2; J gene: TRBJ1-2; CDR3 protein: CASTPGQGAGYTF; CDR3 DNA: TGTGCCAGCACACCGGGACAGGGGGCCGGCTACACCTTC
clone size: few; D gene: TRBD1; V gene: TRBV11-2; J gene: TRBJ2-5; CDR3 protein: CASSSQGAGPQYF; CDR3 DNA: TGTGCCAGCAGCAGCCAGGGGGCTGGGCCCCAGTACTTC
clone size: .; D gene: TRBD2; V gene: TRBV10-2; J gene: TRBJ2-5; CDR3 protein: CASSGEGLAGASQETQYF; CDR3 DNA: TGCGCCAGCAGTGGCGAAGGACTAGCGGGGGCCTCCCAAGAGACCCAGTACTTC
clone size: few; D gene: .; V gene: TRBV6-1; J gene: TRBJ1-1; CDR3 protein: CASSVQVQITEAFF; CDR3 DNA: TGTGCCAGCAGTGTACAGGTACAGATCACTGAAGCTTTCTTT
clone size: .; D gene: .; V gene: TRBV18; J gene: TRBJ2-5; CDR3 protein: CASQPGQEETQYF; CDR3 DNA: TGTGCCAGCCAACCTGGGCAGGAAGAGACCCAGTACTTC
clone size: .; D gene: .; V gene: TRBV5-1; J gene: TRBJ1-2; CDR3 protein: CASSSGRDYGYTF; CDR3 DNA: TGCGCCAGCAGCTCGGGACGCGACTATGGCTACACCTTC
clone size: .; D gene: .; V gene: TRBV6-6; J gene: TRBJ1-5; CDR3 protein: CASTDPVRVGQPQHF; CDR3 DNA: TGTGCCAGCACTGACCCTGTCCGGGTTGGACAGCCCCAGCATTTT
clone size: once; D gene: .; V gene: TRBV30; J gene: TRBJ2-2; CDR3 protein: CAWARGAPGELFF; CDR3 DNA: TGTGCCTGGGCCCGGGGGGCCCCCGGGGAGCTGTTTTTT
clone size: .; D gene: .; V gene: TRBV5-1; J gene: TRBJ1-2; CDR3 protein: CASSLDGRGAYYGYTF; CDR3 DNA: TGCGCCAGCAGCTTGGACGGCCGAGGGGCTTACTATGGCTACACCTTC
clone size: .; D gene: .; V gene: TRBV6-1; J gene: TRBJ1-1; CDR3 protein: CASSPSYTEAFF; CDR3 DNA: TGTGCCAGCAGCCCGAGTTACACTGAAGCTTTCTTT
clone size: .; D gene: TRBD2; V gene: TRBV5-4; J gene: TRBJ2-5; CDR3 protein: CASSRTSGGANTETQYF; CDR3 DNA: TGTGCCAGCAGTCGGACTAGCGGGGGGGCCAACACAGAGACCCAGTACTTC
clone size: .; D gene: TRBD1; V gene: TRBV6-5; J gene: TRBJ1-1; CDR3 protein: CASSYFPTGANTEAFF; CDR3 DNA: TGTGCCAGCAGTTACTTTCCGACAGGGGCGAACACTGAAGCTTTCTTT
clone size: .; D gene: .; V gene: TRBV4-2; J gene: TRBJ2-2; CDR3 protein: CASSLDFANTGELFF; CDR3 DNA: TGTGCCAGCAGCCTAGACTTTGCGAACACCGGGGAGCTGTTTTTT
clone size: .; D gene: TRBD1; V gene: TRBV5-6; J gene: TRBJ1-1; CDR3 protein: CASSSWTGRNTEAFF; CDR3 DNA: TGTGCCAGCAGCTCTTGGACAGGGAGGAACACTGAAGCTTTCTTT
clone size: .; D gene: .; V gene: TRBV11-2; J gene: TRBJ1-6; CDR3 protein: CASSRPQGNVHSPLHF; CDR3 DNA: TGTGCCAGCAGCAGACCTCAGGGAAACGTACATTCACCCCTCCACTTT
clone size: .; D gene: .; V gene: TRBV5-6; J gene: TRBJ2-1; CDR3 protein: CASSLAALNKQFF; CDR3 DNA: TGTGCCAGCAGCTTGGCGGCACTCAATAAGCAGTTCTTC
clone size: .; D gene: .; V gene: TRBV6-5; J gene: TRBJ1-5; CDR3 protein: CASSYGPGVRNQPQHF; CDR3 DNA: TGTGCCAGCAGTTACGGGCCAGGGGTACGGAATCAGCCCCAGCATTTT
clone size: .; D gene: TRBD1; V gene: TRBV5-1; J gene: TRBJ2-7; CDR3 protein: CASSLTFWTGSRFYEQYF; CDR3 DNA: TGCGCCAGCAGCTTGACTTTTTGGACAGGGTCGCGGTTCTACGAGCAGTACTTC
clone size: .; D gene: .; V gene: TRBV9; J gene: TRBJ1-4; CDR3 protein: CASSRAGGKGGEKLFF; CDR3 DNA: TGTGCCAGCAGCCGAGCGGGCGGGAAGGGAGGTGAAAAACTGTTTTTT
clone size: .; D gene: TRBD1; V gene: TRBV18; J gene: TRBJ1-5; CDR3 protein: CASSQRTGADQPQHF; CDR3 DNA: TGTGCCAGCTCACAAAGGACAGGGGCGGACCAGCCCCAGCATTTT
clone size: .; D gene: TRBD2; V gene: TRBV18; J gene: TRBJ2-7; CDR3 protein: CASSPTAGGREQYF; CDR3 DNA: TGTGCCAGCTCACCGACAGCGGGGGGGAGAGAGCAGTACTTC
clone size: .; D gene: .; V gene: TRBV5-1; J gene: TRBJ1-1; CDR3 protein: CASDLSVTGPGYHTEAFF; CDR3 DNA: TGCGCCAGCGATCTTAGTGTGACGGGCCCCGGCTACCACACTGAAGCTTTCTTT